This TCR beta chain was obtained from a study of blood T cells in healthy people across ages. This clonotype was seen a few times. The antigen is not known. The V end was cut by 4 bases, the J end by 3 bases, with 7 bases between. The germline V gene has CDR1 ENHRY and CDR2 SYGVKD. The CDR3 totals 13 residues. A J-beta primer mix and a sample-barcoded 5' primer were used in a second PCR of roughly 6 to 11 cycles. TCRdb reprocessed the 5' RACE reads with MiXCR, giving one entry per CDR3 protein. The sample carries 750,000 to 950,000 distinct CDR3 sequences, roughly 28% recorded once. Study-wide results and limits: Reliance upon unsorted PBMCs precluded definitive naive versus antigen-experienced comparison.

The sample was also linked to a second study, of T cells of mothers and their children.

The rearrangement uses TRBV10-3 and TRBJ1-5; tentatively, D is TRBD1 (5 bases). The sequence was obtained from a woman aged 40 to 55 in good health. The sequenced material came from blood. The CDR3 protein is CAISGRDNQPQHF. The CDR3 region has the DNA TGTGCCATCAGTGGCAGGGACAATCAGCCCCAGCATTTT.